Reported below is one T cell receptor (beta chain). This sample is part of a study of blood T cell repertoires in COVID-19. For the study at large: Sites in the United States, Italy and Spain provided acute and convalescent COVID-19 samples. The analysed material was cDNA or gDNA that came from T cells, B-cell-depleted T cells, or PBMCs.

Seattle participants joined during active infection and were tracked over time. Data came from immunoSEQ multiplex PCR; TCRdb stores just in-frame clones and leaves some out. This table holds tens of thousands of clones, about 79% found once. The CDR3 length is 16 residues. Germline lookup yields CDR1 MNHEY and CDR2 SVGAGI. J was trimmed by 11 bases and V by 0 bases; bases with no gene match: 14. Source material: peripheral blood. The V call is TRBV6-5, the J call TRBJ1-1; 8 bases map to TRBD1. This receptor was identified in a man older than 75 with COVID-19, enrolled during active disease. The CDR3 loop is CASSYSSRRTGFLAFF. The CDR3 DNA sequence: TGTGCCAGCAGTTACTCGAGTAGGCGGACAGGGTTTCTGGCTTTCTTT.